This entry lists 6 T cell receptor beta chains sequenced from one sample in a study of blood T cells in healthy people across ages. A J-beta primer mix and a sample-barcoded 5' primer were used in a second PCR of roughly 7 to 12 cycles. TCRdb re-called the 5' RACE reads through MiXCR, storing one row per CDR3 protein. The data show under 800,000 distinct CDR3 sequences, with approximately 21% seen just once and approximately 3.6% held by the top ten. Source material: blood. The receptor set was obtained from a man in his sixties or seventies in good health.

The CDR3 is CASSQTGGPNEKLFF. CDR3 nucleotide sequence: TGCGCCAGCAGCCAAACAGGGGGACCCAATGAAAAACTGTTTTTT. The rearrangement joins TRBV4-3 to TRBJ1-4, with TRBD1 identical over 8 bases. The CDR3 runs to 15 residues. Germline V gene sequence: CDR1 LGHNA, CDR2 YSLEER. Germline trimming cut 2 bases from V and 5 bases from J; bases unmatched to any gene: 4.

This chain connects TRBV9 to TRBJ2-2; D is perhaps TRBD2 (6 bases). Germline V gene data show CDR1 as SGDLS and CDR2 as YYNGEE. The V end lost 8 bases, the J end lost 4 bases, and 24 bases lay between the germline ends. The CDR3 covers 17 residues. This CDR3 reads CASSIVGGSGVTGELFF. The CDR3 nucleotides read TGTGCCAGTTCCATCGTTGGGGGGAGCGGTGTCACCGGGGAGCTGTTTTTT.

This clonotype has just a few counts. Germline is not matched at one junction end, which may reflect a read error. The chain employs TRBV5-1 and TRBJ2-3, with 8 bases fitting TRBD1. From germline, CDR1 is SGHRS and CDR2 YFSETQ. The CDR3 has 15 residues. CDR3 region: CASSLQGAGTDTQYF. In DNA form, the CDR3 reads TGTGCCAGCAGTTTGCAGGGGGCGGGCACAGATACGCAGTATTTT.

This clonotype was picked up a small number of times. For the CDR3, the DNA is TGTGCCACCAGCAGAGGTTGGTCTAGCGGGAGTACAGATACGCAGTATTTT. Translated: CATSRGWSSGSTDTQYF. The chain joins TRBV15 to TRBJ2-3, with 10 bases that match TRBD2. Trimming took 1 base from V and 3 from J; bases not matched to a gene: 7. The CDR3 has 17 amino acids. Germline V gene sequence: CDR1 LNHNV, CDR2 YYDKDF (reference sequence).

Only a few counts were recorded for this clonotype. The V gene is TRBV6-5, the J gene TRBJ1-6; D is undetermined. The V end lost 6 bases, the J end lost 0 bases, and 12 bases lay between the germline ends. CDR1 MNHEY and CDR2 SVGAGI come from the germline V gene. The CDR3 extends over 16 amino acids. DNA for the CDR3: TGTGCCAGCAGCCTGGGTAGTGCCTCCTATAATTCACCCCTCCACTTT. Translated, it gives CASSLGSASYNSPLHF.

Concerning this clonotype: Relative to the germline gene, one junction end is altered; a read error may explain this. The chain employs TRBV6-5 and TRBJ1-6; no definite D call. CDR3 size: 13 residues. Germline V lookup: CDR1 MNHEY, CDR2 SVGAGI. The CDR3: CASSSERNSPLHF. The CDR3 nucleotides read TGTGCCAGCAGTTCCGAGCGGAATTCGCCCCTCCACTTT.